Following are 17 T cell receptor beta chains from one sample sequenced in a study of blood T cell repertoires in COVID-19. Sequenced by immunoSEQ multiplex PCR; TCRdb stores in-frame clones only, minus some. The sample yields just under 350,000 clones, about nine tenths seen once. The sequencing input was peripheral blood. The source of these receptors is a woman aged 70 to 79 with COVID-19, enrolled during active disease.

V usage is TRBV3-1 (or the pseudogene TRBV3-2) and J usage is TRBJ1-2, with a weak D call TRBD1 (6 bases). CDR3 size: 16 residues. Per germline, CDR1 LGHDT and CDR2 YNNKEL (reference sequence). Trimming left V 1 base short and J 4 bases short, with 16 bases between. CDR3: CASSQVGAGVGYGYTF. The CDR3 nucleotides are TGTGCCAGCAGCCAAGTCGGGGCAGGGGTTGGCTATGGCTACACCTTC.

This rearrangement joins TRBV27 to TRBJ1-5, with 9 bases lining up with TRBD1. This CDR3 has 16 residues. CDR1 and CDR2 from the germline V gene are MNHEY and SMNVEV (reference sequence). Trimming took 4 bases from V and 5 from J; bases not matched to a gene: 9. Here the CDR3 DNA reads TGTGCCAGCAGTTCGTCCAGGGGACAGGGTTATCAGCCCCAGCATTTT. Translated, it gives CASSSSRGQGYQPQHF.

Points on this clone: This same CDR3 is encoded by further DNA sequences in the sample. The V call is TRBV5-1, the J call TRBJ1-1, with D possibly TRBD1 on 5 matching bases. Germline CDR1 is SGHRS and CDR2 is YFSETQ. V lost 4 bases and J 1 base, leaving 11 bases between the germline ends. CDR3 size: 14 residues. The CDR3 region is CASSPNTGNTEAFF. For the CDR3, the DNA is TGCGCCAGCAGCCCGAACACAGGGAACACTGAAGCTTTCTTT.

This clone has just one count. V usage is TRBV6-5 and J usage is TRBJ1-4; weak D call: TRBD1 (5 bases). CDR1 and CDR2 from the germline V gene are MNHEY and SVGAGI. V was trimmed by 6 bases and J by 8 bases, leaving 13 bases between them. The CDR3 is made up of 13 amino acids. CDR3 bases: TGTGCCAGCAGGGGGGGGTATGGGGAAAAACTGTTTTTT. Its protein product is CASRGGYGEKLFF.

The V call is TRBV6-6, the J call TRBJ1-2; 8 nucleotides agree with TRBD1. V dropped 6 bases and J dropped 5; count of bases not matched to a gene: 5. This CDR3 region has 13 residues. Germline loops: CDR1 MNHNY, CDR2 SVGAGI (reference sequence). The CDR3 nucleotides read TGTGCCAGCAGGATCACAGGGGGTTATGGCTACACCTTC. It translates to CASRITGGYGYTF.

This clone was detected a few times. J is TRBJ2-1 and V is TRBV4-1, with D perhaps TRBD2 (6 bases). The V end was cut by 0 bases, the J end by 5 bases, with 11 bases between. Germline lookup yields CDR1 MGHRA and CDR2 YSYEKL. CDR3 size: 15 residues. CDR3 sequence (DNA): TGCGCCAGCAGCCAAGATAGACTAGGAAACAATGAGCAGTTCTTC. Residues: CASSQDRLGNNEQFF.

The chain has TRBV5-8 and TRBJ2-7; the D gene is possibly TRBD1 (6 bases). Germline CDR1 is SGHTS and CDR2 is YDEGEE. This CDR3 is built from 12 residues. The ends were cut back, 9 bases at V and 5 bases at J, with 15 bases in the middle. The chain's CDR3 is CATTGKLNEQYF. CDR3 nucleotide sequence: TGTGCCACCACAGGGAAGCTTAACGAGCAGTACTTC. The full variable domain, its missing parts supplied by reference TRBV5-8 and TRBJ2-7, is EAGVTQSPTHLIKTRGQQATLRCSPISGHTSVYWYQQALGLGLQFLLWYDEGEERNRGNFPPRFSGRQFPNYSSELNVNALELEDSALYLCATTGKLNEQYFGPGTRLTVT.

V usage is TRBV6-5 and J usage is TRBJ2-7; 11 bases are a match to TRBD1. The V segment lost 2 bases and the J segment 0 bases; nucleotides outside the gene matches: 3. Germline CDR1 reads MNHEY; CDR2 reads SVGAGI. The CDR3 spans 16 residues. In DNA form, the CDR3 reads TGTGCCAGCAGTTACGGGACAGGGGGAAACTCCTACGAGCAGTACTTC. This codes for CASSYGTGGNSYEQYF.

The chain is built from TRBV5-1 and TRBJ2-7; TRBD2 might be the D (5 bases). V lost 5 bases and J 2 bases, leaving 11 bases between the germline ends. CDR1 is SGHRS and CDR2 is YFSETQ in the germline V gene. The CDR3 covers 13 residues. CDR3 loop: CASRRAEPYEQYF. As DNA, the CDR3 is TGCGCCAGCAGGAGGGCGGAACCCTACGAGCAGTACTTC.

V usage is TRBV7-9 and J usage is TRBJ2-2, with a possible D match to TRBD2 (5 bases). Trimming pared 2 bases from V and 7 bases from J, leaving 20 bases between. Germline CDR1 and CDR2: SEHNR and FQNEAQ (reference sequence). The CDR3 totals 17 residues. Here the CDR3 reads CASSLPTRGQPGGELFF. The CDR3 nucleotides are TGTGCCAGCAGCTTACCAACCCGAGGGCAACCCGGCGGGGAGCTGTTTTTT.

The chain joins TRBV28 to TRBJ1-2; the D is unclear. The V and J ends lost 8 bases and 4 bases respectively, with 8 bases between them. The CDR3 runs to 11 residues. Germline CDR1 and CDR2: MDHEN and SYDVKM. The CDR3 sequence: CASGYSYGYTF. The CDR3 DNA is TGTGCCAGCGGTTACAGCTATGGCTACACCTTC.

CDR3: CASSIPGNQPQHF. CDR3 in DNA: TGTGCCAGTAGTATACCCGGGAATCAGCCCCAGCATTTT. J is TRBJ1-5 and V is TRBV19, with D uncertain. The CDR3 contains 13 residues. CDR1 LNHDA and CDR2 SQIVND come from the germline V gene (reference sequence). V lost 2 bases and J 4 bases, leaving 6 bases between the germline ends.

In regard to this clone: Different DNA sequences within this sample yield the same CDR3. V usage is TRBV5-8 and J usage is TRBJ1-3, with D unclear. This CDR3 contains 15 residues. Germline V gene data show CDR1 as SGHTS and CDR2 as YDEGEE. V dropped 0 bases and J dropped 0 bases, with 7 bases sitting between them. The CDR3 is CASSLAGGSGNTIYF. In DNA, the CDR3 is TGTGCCAGCAGCTTGGCGGGAGGCTCTGGAAACACCATATATTTT.

The chain recombines TRBV6-6 with TRBJ2-3, with D maybe TRBD2 (6 bases). CDR1 MNHNY and CDR2 SVGAGI come from the germline V gene (reference sequence). Trimming removed 4 bases from V and 0 bases from J, with 11 bases in between. The CDR3 loop spans 15 amino acids. The CDR3 nucleotides read TGTGCCAGCAGTTTCGGGACTTTTAGCACAGATACGCAGTATTTT. It encodes CASSFGTFSTDTQYF.

As concerns this clone: Distinct nucleotide sequences in the sample also encode this CDR3. V usage is TRBV19 and J usage is TRBJ1-2; possible D gene TRBD1, 6 bases. V shed 4 bases and J shed 1 base, with 13 bases lying between them. CDR3 length equals 15 residues. Germline V gene sequence: CDR1 LNHDA, CDR2 SQIVND (reference sequence). The DNA of the CDR3 is TGTGCCAGTAGTACCGGGCAGGGGATTAACTATGGCTACACCTTC. It codes for CASSTGQGINYGYTF. The full variable domain, with the rest looked up from reference TRBV19 and TRBJ1-2, is DGGITQSPKYLFRKEGQNVTLSCEQNLNHDAMYWYRQDPGQGLRLIYYSQIVNDFQKGDIAEGYSVSREKKESFPLTVTSAQKNPTAFYLCASSTGQGINYGYTFGSGTRLTVV.

The chain employs TRBV2 and TRBJ2-1; the D is unclear. The germline V gene encodes CDR1 SNHLY and CDR2 FYNNEI. The CDR3 extends over 13 amino acids. V dropped 6 bases and J dropped 8 bases, with 14 bases sitting between them. The CDR3 reads CASRSPLGYEQFF. The CDR3 nucleotides are TGTGCCAGCAGATCACCGCTAGGCTATGAGCAGTTCTTC.

V gene TRBV28 combines with J gene TRBJ2-7; D call uncertain. The V gene lost 6 bases and the J gene lost 3 bases, with 15 bases spanning the gap. The CDR3 sequence is 14 residues long. The germline V gene encodes CDR1 MDHEN and CDR2 SYDVKM. The CDR3 is CASSSFNTFYEQYF. Here the CDR3 DNA reads TGTGCCAGCAGCTCCTTTAACACCTTCTACGAGCAGTACTTC.